Shown below are 21 T cell receptor beta chains from a single sample sequenced in a study of preoperative IRX-2 immunotherapy in early breast cancer. As for treatment: preoperative locoregional IRX-2 cytokine immunotherapy. Sequencing was performed with immunoSEQ multiplex PCR; in TCRdb, only in-frame clones are kept and a portion is missing. The data show roughly 26,000 clones, with about 90% seen just once and roughly 30% held by the top ten. The material was tumor tissue, obtained after IRX-2 immunotherapy. Source of these receptors: a human donor with breast cancer.

The chain uses TRBV11-1 and TRBJ2-1; 12 bases agree with TRBD2. The CDR3 runs to 17 residues. Germline values: CDR1 SGHAT, CDR2 FQDESV (reference sequence). V dropped 5 bases and J dropped 5; count of bases not matched to a gene: 10. CDR3 sequence reads: CASSLSLAGGTNNEQFF. The DNA of the CDR3 is TGTGCCAGCAGCCTATCTCTAGCGGGGGGGACTAACAATGAGCAGTTCTTC. The full variable domain, in which reference TRBV11-1 and TRBJ2-1 provide the parts outside the CDR3, is EAEVAQSPRYKITEKSQAVAFWCDPISGHATLYWYRQILGQGPELLVQFQDESVVDDSQLPKDRFSAERLKGVDSTLKIQPAELGDSAMYLCASSLSLAGGTNNEQFFGPGTRLTVL.

The chain has TRBV30 and TRBJ2-5, with D perhaps TRBD1 or TRBD2 (6 bases each). The CDR3 has 14 amino acids. Trimming shortened V by 0 bases and J by 1 base, and 9 bases separated the two germline ends. Germline V lookup: CDR1 GTSNPN, CDR2 SVGIG (reference sequence). The CDR3 nucleotides read TGTGCCTGGAGTGTAGGAGGGGGCCAAGAGACCCAGTACTTC. Protein product: CAWSVGGGQETQYF.

This clone was recorded only once. The chain recombines TRBV10-3 with TRBJ1-3, with TRBD1 matching over 9 bases. CDR3 length equals 15 residues. The germline gives CDR1 ENHRY, CDR2 SYGVKD. V lost 4 bases and J lost 4; bases outside the gene matches: 5. The CDR3 sequence: CAISGDRVEGNTIYF. CDR3 in DNA: TGTGCCATCAGTGGGGACAGGGTGGAGGGAAACACCATATATTTT.

This chain links TRBV19 with TRBJ1-5; D is possibly TRBD1 (5 bases). Germline CDR1 is LNHDA and CDR2 is SQIVND (reference sequence). V lost 4 bases and J lost 5, with 9 bases in between. CDR3 size: 13 residues. The CDR3 sequence: CASSTRQHQPQHF. The CDR3 DNA follows: TGTGCCAGTAGTACAAGACAGCATCAGCCCCAGCATTTT.

The chain carries TRBV11-2 and TRBJ2-7, with 12 positions matching TRBD1. With V trimmed by 0 bases and J by 4 bases, 1 base remained unmatched. Germline CDR1 and CDR2: SGHAT and FQNNGV. This CDR3 has 15 amino acids. The CDR3 coding sequence is TGTGCCAGCAGCTTAGAGGGACAGGGGGCGTACGAGCAGTACTTC. Residues: CASSLEGQGAYEQYF.

The chain has TRBV4-1 and TRBJ1-1, with 7 positions matching TRBD1. The trim removed 4 bases at V and 5 bases at J, leaving 7 bases unmatched. The CDR3 spans 14 residues. CDR1 MGHRA and CDR2 YSYEKL come from the germline V gene. CDR3 residues: CASSRLTGQTEAFF. DNA for the CDR3: TGCGCCAGCAGCCGATTGACAGGGCAGACTGAAGCTTTCTTT.

The chain joins TRBV5-4 to TRBJ2-5, with a weak D call TRBD1 (5 bases). CDR3 length equals 15 residues. Germline CDR1 is SGHNT and CDR2 is YYREEE (reference sequence). Trimming shortened V by 4 bases and J by 4 bases, and 17 bases separated the two germline ends. The CDR3 nucleotides are TGTGCCAGCAGCCTAATACCAGACAGTGGAGAGACCCAGTACTTC. This encodes CASSLIPDSGETQYF.

This CDR3 is CASSFGTNIETQYF. The CDR3 DNA sequence: TGTGCCAGCAGCTTTGGGACAAATATTGAGACCCAGTACTTC. The chain couples TRBV7-2 to TRBJ2-5; a weak D match, TRBD1 (6 bases). The V gene's germline CDR1 is SGHTA and CDR2 FQGNSA. The CDR3 is 14 residues long. V lost 3 bases to trimming and J lost 5 bases, with 13 bases between them.

V usage is TRBV6-1 and J usage is TRBJ1-1; D gene uncertain. Trimming cost V 1 base and J 1 base, with 7 bases left between them. The CDR3 sequence is 14 residues long. CDR1 is MNHNS and CDR2 is SASEGT in the germline V gene. The CDR3 DNA sequence: TGTGCCAGCAGTGAAGATGGCAGGAACACTGAAGCTTTCTTT. Translating gives CASSEDGRNTEAFF.

The chain joins TRBV28 to TRBJ2-3; D perhaps matches TRBD2 (6 bases). Deletions cut 4 bases from V and 13 bases from J, with 15 bases between. Germline CDR1 reads MDHEN; CDR2 reads SYDVKM. This CDR3 has 12 residues. This chain's CDR3 is CASSSGLLRKYF. The CDR3 DNA reads as TGTGCCAGCAGTTCCGGACTACTTAGAAAGTATTTT.

V usage is TRBV6-1 and J usage is TRBJ1-4; D might be TRBD1 (6 bases). CDR3 length: 15 amino acids. V was cut by 2 bases and J by 7 bases, with 14 bases left in between. In germline, CDR1 is MNHNS, CDR2 SASEGT. In nucleotides, the CDR3 is TGTGCCAGCAGTGAACGTGGGGGCTTCGGTGAAAAACTGTTTTTT. Protein: CASSERGGFGEKLFF.

The chain has TRBV4-1 and TRBJ1-3; no firm D call. CDR3 length equals 15 residues. Deletions cut 0 bases from V and 3 bases from J, with 9 bases between. The germline gives CDR1 MGHRA, CDR2 YSYEKL. CDR3 sequence (DNA): TGCGCCAGCAGCCAAGATCCGGTTAATGGAAACACCATATATTTT. It codes for CASSQDPVNGNTIYF.

The J gene is TRBJ2-2, the V gene TRBV28; weak D call: TRBD2 (5 bases). CDR1 and CDR2 (germline): MDHEN, SYDVKM. The CDR3 extends over 17 amino acids. V was shortened by 4 bases and J by 5 bases, with 20 bases between the two germline ends. CDR3 sequence reads: CASSSLKKPTGTGELFF. The CDR3 DNA reads as TGTGCCAGCAGTTCACTGAAGAAGCCCACGGGGACCGGGGAGCTGTTTTTT.

The rearrangement uses TRBV10-3 and TRBJ2-1, with D maybe TRBD1 (6 bases). V was shortened by 4 bases and J by 0 bases, with 13 bases between the two germline ends. The CDR3 totals 16 residues. Germline V CDR1 and CDR2: ENHRY, SYGVKD. The CDR3 coding sequence is TGTGCCATCAGTGGGGAAACAGGGAGCTCCTACAATGAGCAGTTCTTC. Residues: CAISGETGSSYNEQFF.

The V and J genes are TRBV7-9 and TRBJ1-1; maybe TRBD1 (6 bases). V dropped 5 bases and J dropped 0 bases, with 10 bases sitting between them. Germline lookup yields CDR1 SEHNR and CDR2 FQNEAQ (reference sequence). The CDR3 is made up of 14 amino acids. The CDR3 DNA reads TGTGCCAGCAGCCCTACAGGGCTGAACACTGAAGCTTTCTTT. Amino acid sequence: CASSPTGLNTEAFF.

This chain joins TRBV11-3 and TRBJ1-2, with D hard to call. The CDR3 extends over 12 amino acids. The germline V and J ends were trimmed by 4 bases and 4 bases, with 7 bases remaining between them. CDR1 is SGHNT, CDR2 YENEEA, per germline. Here the CDR3 DNA reads TGTGCCAGCAGCTCAGGACGCTATGGCTACACCTTC. Protein: CASSSGRYGYTF.

This chain connects TRBV6-6 to TRBJ1-6; a possible D gene is TRBD1 (5 bases). Germline V gene data show CDR1 as MNHNY and CDR2 as SVGAGI (reference sequence). The V end was cut by 7 bases, the J end by 7 bases, with 20 bases between. The CDR3 sequence is 16 residues long. The CDR3 is CASTEKKGTFNSPLHF. The CDR3 nucleotides are TGTGCCAGCACCGAAAAAAAGGGGACCTTCAATTCACCCCTCCACTTT.

This clone was observed a handful of times. The chain uses TRBV13 and TRBJ1-1; unclear D gene. The germline V gene has CDR1 PRHDT and CDR2 FYEKMQ (reference sequence). The CDR3 is made up of 14 amino acids. Trimming removed 1 base at V and 1 base at J, with 7 bases between. This CDR3 reads CASSLDSGNTEAFF. As DNA, the CDR3 is TGTGCCAGCAGCTTAGATTCCGGGAACACTGAAGCTTTCTTT.

A remark on this clone: The junction departs from germline at one end; a sequencing error may be responsible. The chain combines TRBV28 with TRBJ1-3; TRBD1 is a possible D gene (6 bases). CDR1 MDHEN and CDR2 SYDVKM come from the germline V gene. CDR3 length equals 15 residues. The CDR3 region is CASSLSGTTGSTIYF. CDR3 nucleotides: TGTGCCAGCAGTTTATCCGGGACAACCGGAAGCACCATATATTTT.

The J gene is TRBJ2-7, the V gene TRBV5-1, with D perhaps assigned TRBD1 or TRBD2 (5 bases each). Trimming removed 7 bases from V and 7 bases from J, with 21 bases in between. CDR1 and CDR2 from the germline V gene are SGHRS and YFSETQ. CDR3 length: 14 amino acids. CDR3 DNA sequence: TGCGCCAGCGGCCTTGGGACCATTACGGAGGAGCAGTACTTC. It encodes CASGLGTITEEQYF.

The chain links TRBV6-1 to TRBJ2-7; D could derive from TRBD1 or TRBD2 (5 bases each). Trimming removed 4 bases from V and 0 bases from J, with 22 bases in between. Germline loops: CDR1 MNHNS, CDR2 SASEGT. The CDR3 runs 18 residues. CDR3 bases: TGTGCCAGCAGTGGGAGGATCGCGAAGGGGTTCCGCTCCTACGAGCAGTACTTC. This gives the protein CASSGRIAKGFRSYEQYF.